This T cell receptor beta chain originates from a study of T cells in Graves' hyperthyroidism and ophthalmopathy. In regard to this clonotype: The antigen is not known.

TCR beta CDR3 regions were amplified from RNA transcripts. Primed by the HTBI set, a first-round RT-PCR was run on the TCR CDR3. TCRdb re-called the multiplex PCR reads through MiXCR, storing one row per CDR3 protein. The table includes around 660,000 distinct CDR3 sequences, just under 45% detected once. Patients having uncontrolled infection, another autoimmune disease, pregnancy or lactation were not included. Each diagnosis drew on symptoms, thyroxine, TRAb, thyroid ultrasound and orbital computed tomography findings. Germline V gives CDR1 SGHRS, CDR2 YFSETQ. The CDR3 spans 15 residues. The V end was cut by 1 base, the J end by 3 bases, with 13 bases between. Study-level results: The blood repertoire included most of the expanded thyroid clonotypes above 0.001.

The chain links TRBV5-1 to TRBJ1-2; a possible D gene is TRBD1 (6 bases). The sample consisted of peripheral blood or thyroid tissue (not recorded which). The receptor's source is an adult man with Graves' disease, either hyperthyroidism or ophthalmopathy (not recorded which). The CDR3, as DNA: TGCGCCAGCAGCTTGTGGGGGGGCTCGGACTATGGCTACACCTTC. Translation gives CASSLWGGSDYGYTF.